This is a list of T cell receptor beta chains from one sample in a study of control samples from healthy donors and cancer patients. Assay used: immunoSEQ multiplex PCR; TCRdb lists only in-frame clones, some missing. The table has 55,000 to 70,000 clones, 90% seen once. The sequencing sample was made of PBMCs. Receptor source: a man aged 60-69 years with colorectal cancer. Both conserved end residues are part of each CDR3. Each record gives: V gene, J gene, D gene, clone size, CDR3 DNA, CDR3 protein. D genes are given only for firm matches. Part of the rows lack a size; the others show once, few, many or a class for expanded clones.

TRBV5-1	TRBJ1-1	.	.	TGCGCCAGCAGCCGGGGGGCCACTGAAGCTTTCTTT	CASSRGATEAFF
TRBV6-5	TRBJ1-5	TRBD1	.	TGTGCCAGCCGGGGGAGGGCCCAGGGGGTGCCCCAGCATTTT	CASRGRAQGVPQHF
TRBV15	TRBJ2-6	.	.	TGTGCCACCAGCAGAGATCTGGGGACTGCGGCCAACGTCCTGACTTTC	CATSRDLGTAANVLTF
TRBV28	TRBJ1-2	TRBD1	.	TGTGCCAGCTACTCCGGGACAGAATATGGCTACACCTTC	CASYSGTEYGYTF
TRBV7-6	TRBJ2-7	TRBD1	.	TGTGCCAGCAGCTACGGACAGGGCACCTACGAGCAGTACTTC	CASSYGQGTYEQYF
TRBV5-5	TRBJ2-1	TRBD2	.	TGTGCCAGCAGCGCGGGACTAAATGAGCAGTTCTTC	CASSAGLNEQFF
TRBV7-7	TRBJ2-7	.	.	TGTGCCAGCAGCTTAGCGCTCAGCTACGAGCAGTACTTC	CASSLALSYEQYF
TRBV5-1	TRBJ1-5	.	.	TGCGCCAGCAGCCCAGGGACCGAAAATCAGCCCCAGCATTTT	CASSPGTENQPQHF
TRBV28	TRBJ1-5	TRBD1	.	TGTGCCAGCAGTGGCAACAGGGGTAGTCAGCCCCAGCATTTT	CASSGNRGSQPQHF
TRBV2	TRBJ2-7	.	.	TGTGCCAGCACCAACGTGCAGGATTCCTACGAGCAGTACTTC	CASTNVQDSYEQYF
TRBV11-2	TRBJ1-6	TRBD1	.	TGTGCCAGCAGCCATTACCGGGACAGGGTGGATTCACCCCTCCACTTT	CASSHYRDRVDSPLHF
TRBV28	TRBJ2-3	TRBD1	.	TGTGCCAGCAGTTTAAGTTTGGCCAGGGGGTTGACGAGAACAGATACGCAGTATTTT	CASSLSLARGLTRTDTQYF
TRBV7-8	TRBJ1-4	.	.	TGTGCCAGCAGCCGAGGGGGGGAGCCTGAAAAACTGTTTTTT	CASSRGGEPEKLFF
TRBV13	TRBJ1-2	.	once	TGTGCCAGCAGTCCCTCGACAGGCAAATATGGCTACACCTTC	CASSPSTGKYGYTF
TRBV5-1	TRBJ2-7	.	.	TGCGCCAGCAGCTTGAGGCCAGCCTACGAGCAGTACTTC	CASSLRPAYEQYF
TRBV6-5	TRBJ2-1	TRBD2	once	TGTGCCAGCAGTTGGACTAGCGGGGCAAACAATGAGCAGTTCTTC	CASSWTSGANNEQFF
TRBV5-1	TRBJ1-2	.	.	TGCGCCAGCAGCTTGGGATCGCGTGGGTGGAATAACTATGGCTACACCTTC	CASSLGSRGWNNYGYTF
TRBV5-4	TRBJ2-3	.	.	TGTGCCAGCAGCCCCCAGTCTGCCACAGATACGCAGTATTTT	CASSPQSATDTQYF
TRBV5-1	TRBJ2-1	TRBD1	.	TGCGCCAGCAGCTTGGAACCCGGGACAGGGTTTGAGCAGTTCTTC	CASSLEPGTGFEQFF
TRBV7-9	TRBJ1-2	.	.	TGTGCCAGCAGCTACCCGACCTATGGCTACACCTTC	CASSYPTYGYTF
TRBV13	TRBJ1-6	TRBD1	.	TGTGCCAGCAGCTTAGGAGGGTCAGGGGGCTCACCCCTCCACTTT	CASSLGGSGGSPLHF
TRBV5-1	TRBJ2-7	.	.	TGCGCCAGCAGTTACAATTCCTACGAGCAGTACTTC	CASSYNSYEQYF
TRBV6-1	TRBJ1-6	.	.	TGTGCCAGCAGTGAAACGCTCTCCTATAATTCACCCCTCCACTTT	CASSETLSYNSPLHF
TRBV4-3	TRBJ2-7	TRBD1	.	TGCGCCAGCAGCCACTCAGGGGGCAACGAGCAGTACTTC	CASSHSGGNEQYF
TRBV24-1	TRBJ2-1	TRBD1	once	TGTGCCACCAGTGCCCCTGCCGGGACAGGGGGCGAGAATGAGCAGTTCTTC	CATSAPAGTGGENEQFF
TRBV7-2	TRBJ2-5	TRBD1	.	TGTGCCAGCAGCCTCTCATACAGGGGAGAGACCCAGTACTTC	CASSLSYRGETQYF
TRBV6-5	TRBJ2-2	.	.	TGTGCCAGCACCTTTGCTCCGTTAGCCGGGGAGCTGTTTTTT	CASTFAPLAGELFF
TRBV11-2	TRBJ2-3	.	once	TGTGCCAGCAGCTTAGTATCGGGGAGTCCGGCGCAGTATTTT	CASSLVSGSPAQYF
TRBV29-1	TRBJ2-1	.	once	TGCAGCCCCTCGACTGTGACAGAAAATGAGCAGTTCTTC	CSPSTVTENEQFF
TRBV19	TRBJ2-3	TRBD1	.	TGTGCCAGTAGGCTACAGGGGGCGACGGATACGCAGTATTTT	CASRLQGATDTQYF
TRBV2	TRBJ1-1	.	few	TGTGCCAGCAGTAGGGGTTCCACTGAAGCTTTCTTT	CASSRGSTEAFF
TRBV7-2	TRBJ2-1	TRBD1	.	TGTGCCAGCAGCCTACAGGGGGCTGTATGGAATGAGCAGTTCTTC	CASSLQGAVWNEQFF
TRBV2	TRBJ1-6	.	few	TGTGCCAGCAATCCCCTCGGGAGGGGGAGCTCAGGCGGTTCACCCCTCCACTTT	CASNPLGRGSSGGSPLHF
TRBV5-4	TRBJ2-7	.	.	TGTGCCAGCAGCTTAGGGACAATTACCTACGAGCAGTACTTC	CASSLGTITYEQYF
TRBV4-1	TRBJ1-5	.	.	TGCGCCAGCAGCCGAACCGGGACACAATTCAATCAGCCCCAGCATTTT	CASSRTGTQFNQPQHF
TRBV7-8	TRBJ2-2	.	once	TGTGCCAGCAGCTTATACCTTCCCCGGGCGAGGGACACCGGGGAGCTGTTTTTT	CASSLYLPRARDTGELFF
TRBV7-2	TRBJ1-2	.	.	TGTGCCAGCAGCTCCCGGACGGAGAACTATGGCTACACCTTC	CASSSRTENYGYTF